Shown below are 8 T cell receptor beta chains from a single sample sequenced in a study of post-analysis software for immune sequencing data. Study observations and caveats: About five TRBV segments occurring more often in patients than controls included TRBV5-6, TRBV5-1 and TRBV20-1.

No antigen is known for these receptors. Unique molecular identifiers had been added to the TCR beta cDNA libraries. One entry per CDR3 protein, called by TCRdb with MiXCR from the PCR reads. The sample contains about 400,000 distinct CDR3 sequences, 30% to 45% of which appear only once. The sample was blood. These receptors were collected from a girl between 10 and 17 years old with multiple sclerosis.

The genes are TRBV29-1 and TRBJ2-1; D perhaps matches TRBD2 (6 bases). The V end lost 3 bases, the J end lost 0 bases, and 15 bases lay between the germline ends. The CDR3 spans 16 residues. The germline V gene has CDR1 SQVTM and CDR2 ANQGSEA. In DNA, the CDR3 is TGCAGCGTTGATGGAGGGCGGAATAGCTCCTACAATGAGCAGTTCTTC. As protein: CSVDGGRNSSYNEQFF.

The chain carries TRBV20-1 and TRBJ2-7; 8 bases map to TRBD1. Germline CDR1 reads DFQATT; CDR2 reads SNEGSKA (reference sequence). Trimming cost V 6 bases and J 2 bases; bases outside gene matches: 6. The CDR3 length is 13 residues. CDR3 in DNA: TGCAGTGCGGCGACAGGGGAAGCCTACGAGCAGTACTTC. Translating gives CSAATGEAYEQYF.

The CDR3 here is CASRKVRTDTQYF. The CDR3 bases are TGTGCCAGCAGGAAGGTTAGGACAGATACGCAGTATTTT. This rearrangement joins TRBV6-5 to TRBJ2-3; D unclear. Trimming took 6 bases from V and 3 from J, leaving 10 bases between them. Germline lookup yields CDR1 MNHEY and CDR2 SVGAGI. The CDR3 has 13 amino acids.

This clonotype was counted between two and nine times. CDR3 region: CASSVASGAGYTF. CDR3 coding DNA: TGTGCCAGCAGCGTAGCTAGTGGGGCAGGCTACACCTTC. The rearrangement uses TRBV9 and TRBJ1-2; possible D gene TRBD1, 5 bases. V gave up 0 bases and J gave up 8 bases, with 11 bases separating them. The CDR3 sequence is 13 residues long. CDR1 SGDLS and CDR2 YYNGEE come from the germline V gene.

This clonotype was detected a few times. The J gene is TRBJ2-7, the V gene TRBV12-3 or TRBV12-4, with D tentatively TRBD1 or TRBD2 (5 bases each). V was clipped by 6 bases and J by 4 bases, with 22 bases between them. The CDR3 sequence is 16 residues long. The CDR3 here is CASSPPMGTGAYEQYF. DNA of the CDR3: TGTGCCAGCAGCCCTCCGATGGGTACCGGGGCGTACGAGCAGTACTTC.

J is TRBJ2-1 and V is TRBV7-2; 13 bases align to TRBD2. The junction had 13 bases not matched to a gene; V was cut back by 5 bases and J by 0 bases. Germline V gene sequence: CDR1 SGHTA, CDR2 FQGNSA. This CDR3 comprises 20 residues. The CDR3 region is CASSPKLAGGPRNSYNEQFF. CDR3 nucleotide sequence: TGTGCCAGCAGCCCGAAACTAGCGGGGGGGCCCAGAAACTCCTACAATGAGCAGTTCTTC.

This clonotype was observed a handful of times. The chain couples TRBV6-2 or TRBV6-3 to TRBJ2-4; 7 bases agree with TRBD2. The V and J ends lost 7 bases and 0 bases, in that order; junction bases with no gene match: 3. The CDR3 spans 14 residues. From germline, CDR1 is MNHEY and CDR2 SVGEGT. Here the CDR3 DNA reads TGTGCCAGCATGAGCGGGATAGCCAAAAACATTCAGTACTTC. Protein sequence: CASMSGIAKNIQYF.

The chain is built from TRBV27 and TRBJ2-5; 9 bases are shared with TRBD1. The J call may be incorrect, as the DNA end agrees better with TRBJ2-7. The CDR3 loop spans 16 amino acids. The germline V gene has CDR1 MNHEY and CDR2 SMNVEV (reference sequence). Here the CDR3 reads CASSPQDRGREDEQYF. In nucleotides, the CDR3 is TGTGCCAGCAGTCCCCAGGACAGGGGAAGGGAAGACGAGCAGTACTTC.